The 6 T cell receptor beta chains given below trace back to one sample, sequenced in a study of cytomegalovirus exposure and HLA in healthy donors. The PCR ran on 60 Vbeta and 13 Jbeta primers. Produced via immunoSEQ multiplex PCR; TCRdb's table is partial and in-frame only. This table holds approximately 150,000 clones, about 75% found once. The sample consisted of PBMCs. These receptors were obtained from a man between 18 and 29 years old in good health and CMV-seropositive.

This chain uses TRBV19 with TRBJ2-5, with D hard to call. The CDR3 is 11 amino acids. Deletions cut 2 bases from V and 5 bases from J, with 3 bases between. Germline-derived CDR1 and CDR2 are LNHDA and SQIVND (reference sequence). The CDR3 nucleotides read TGTGCCAGTAGTATACGGGAGACCCAGTACTTC. This sequence encodes CASSIRETQYF.

This clone was counted only a few times. The chain carries TRBV5-1 and TRBJ2-7; maybe TRBD2 (5 bases). The CDR3 sequence is 13 residues long. Trimming stripped 4 bases from V and 5 bases from J, with 13 bases between. Germline lookup yields CDR1 SGHRS and CDR2 YFSETQ. The CDR3 is CASSHGADDEQYF. Here the CDR3 DNA reads TGCGCCAGCAGCCATGGAGCGGACGACGAGCAGTACTTC.

The chain combines TRBV9 with TRBJ2-1; 8 bases fit TRBD2. The J segment lost 6 bases and the V segment lost 2 bases, leaving 13 bases of the junction unmatched. Germline V lookup: CDR1 SGDLS, CDR2 YYNGEE. The CDR3 has 17 amino acids. CDR3 protein: CASSVGLAGNPPNEQFF. As DNA, the CDR3 is TGTGCCAGCAGCGTTGGGTTAGCGGGAAACCCCCCCAATGAGCAGTTCTTC.

This clone showed up just once. This chain connects TRBV20-1 to TRBJ2-7, with D tentatively TRBD2 (6 bases). V was clipped by 1 base and J by 12 bases, with 13 bases between them. The germline V gene encodes CDR1 DFQATT and CDR2 SNEGSKA (reference sequence). The length of the CDR3 is 11 residues. This CDR3 reads CSARGLVERYF. CDR3 sequence (DNA): TGCAGTGCTAGAGGACTAGTTGAAAGGTACTTC.

V usage is TRBV28 and J usage is TRBJ1-5; D not resolved. The length of the CDR3 is 14 residues. V was trimmed by 6 bases and J by 0 bases, leaving 9 bases between them. In germline, CDR1 is MDHEN, CDR2 SYDVKM. The CDR3 DNA follows: TGTGCCAGCAGAACAGAGTATAGCAATCAGCCCCAGCATTTT. Its translation is CASRTEYSNQPQHF.

The gene calls are TRBV5-4 and TRBJ2-1, with D possibly being TRBD2 (5 bases). The germline gives CDR1 SGHNT, CDR2 YYREEE (reference sequence). The CDR3 sequence is 13 residues long. V lost 6 bases and J lost 6, with 13 bases in between. CDR3 region: CASNPPAGNEQFF. CDR3 bases: TGTGCCAGCAACCCTCCGGCGGGCAATGAGCAGTTCTTC.